This is a list of T cell receptor beta chains from one sample in a study of HIV-infected patients and healthy controls. TCRdb re-called the 5' RACE reads through MiXCR, storing one row per CDR3 protein. This sample has 20,000 to 30,000 distinct CDR3 sequences, with 8.5% found just once. Material: blood. The receptors come from an adult in good health. Each CDR3 is given without its conserved first and last residue.

>TRBJ1-1|TRBV19
ASSIGGQMNTEAF
>TRBJ2-3|TRBV27
ASSSSLGPYTDTQY
>TRBJ2-7|TRBV7-9
ASSSGQRPPYEQY
>TRBJ1-3|TRBV10-3
AISESPGQQHTIY
>TRBJ1-1|TRBV20-1
SARSLGDTEAF
>TRBJ2-1|TRBV19
ASSIQGSYNEQF
>TRBJ2-1|TRBV28
ASSLLGGAGRNEQF
>TRBJ1-1|TRBV20-1
SAEMGTMNTEAF
>TRBJ2-5|TRBV3-1
ASSHAGSQETQY
>TRBJ2-3|TRBV9
ASSVAGASGAVDTQY
>TRBJ1-1|TRBV7-9
ASSLAGNTEAF
>TRBJ2-5|TRBV23-1
ASSHPDRGGETQY
>TRBJ1-1|TRBV7-8
ASRTEGARGAF
>TRBJ2-3|TRBV3-1
ASSQARDRSTDTQY
>TRBJ1-5|TRBV18
ASSPGQGVEPQH
>TRBJ2-6|TRBV6-6
ASSYGGTSGYGANVLT
>TRBJ1-6|TRBV19
ASSTVGQYNSPLH
>TRBJ1-1|TRBV7-9
ASSFWTGGGEAF
>TRBJ2-3|TRBV7-9
ASSPRRSGVDSDTQY
>TRBJ2-5|TRBV5-1
ASKLSTDRAFETQY
>TRBJ2-3|TRBV20-1
SVRGGQTDTQY
>TRBJ1-1|TRBV12-3/TRBV12-4
ASTETAWTEAF
>TRBJ1-1|TRBV11-3
ASSVTGTGGMRNTEAF
>TRBJ2-2|TRBV9
ASSAEYGELF
>TRBJ2-1|TRBV21-1
ASSKSSGTGEF
>TRBJ2-7|TRBV3-1
ASSQGAGQGPYEQY
>TRBJ2-1|TRBV4-3
ASSQSWTGGNGLEF
>TRBJ2-6|TRBV14
ASSHAGDTAPSGANVLT
>TRBJ2-7|TRBV5-1
ASSTDRENEQY
>TRBJ2-5|TRBV12-3/TRBV12-4
ASSPPGQETQY
>TRBJ2-5|TRBV30
AWALGQYQETQY
>TRBJ1-5|TRBV6-6
ASTQRGDQPQH
>TRBJ1-6|TRBV7-9
ASSLSGQGRTPLH
>TRBJ2-3|TRBV20-1
SAFYQQAPDYTDTQY
>TRBJ1-1|TRBV10-3
AIMGVGTEAF
>TRBJ1-1|TRBV14
ASSRADGYTEAF
>TRBJ2-7|TRBV4-1
ASSNIRGGEQY
>TRBJ1-3|TRBV7-2
ASSLGQTGNTIY
>TRBJ1-1|TRBV6-5
ASSYSAGTTEAF
>TRBJ1-1|TRBV27
ASRVGPAGAEAF
>TRBJ2-1|TRBV29-1
SGGTSGGGYNEQF
>TRBJ2-6|TRBV19
ASSSSRDRGIANVLT